This TCR beta chain was sequenced during a study of spatial heterogeneity in lung cancer. On the study more broadly: Consistent detection of more beta-chain than alpha-chain sequences was observed. The study's findings and limits: The study found ubiquitous expanded tumor TCRs in blood more at resection than follow-up.

This clonotype was counted at least ten times. The antigen is unknown. The J segment lost 3 bases and the V segment lost 6 bases, leaving 4 bases of the junction unmatched. CDR1 MNHEY and CDR2 SVGEGT come from the germline V gene. The CDR3 contains 13 residues. Time point: sample taken at primary tumor resection. Whole RNA from tumor, nontumor lung or frozen PBMC was sequenced unsorted. More than 70 TRACERx patients with early, untreated non-small cell lung cancer donated samples. Each CDR3 protein is one row after TCRdb ran MiXCR on the 5' RACE reads. The sample includes about 92,000 distinct CDR3 sequences, about 12% of them seen just once.

The sequencing here drew on PBMCs, taken at surgery. The sequence came from a male donor with early-stage non-small cell lung cancer. The chain combines TRBV6-2 or TRBV6-3 with TRBJ2-7; 8 bases are shared with TRBD1. The CDR3, as DNA: TGTGCCAGCAGCCAGGACAGGGACTACGAGCAGTACTTC. This sequence encodes CASSQDRDYEQYF.